This T cell receptor beta chain comes out of a study of tumor-infiltrating lymphocytes in primary liver carcinoma (dated by TCRdb to 2017 to 2019). Background on the whole study: The five patients, three men and two women aged 30 to 69 years, had hepatocellular carcinoma (four) or combined HCC and intrahepatic cholangiocarcinoma (one). Each sample produced about 3.5 to 7.13 million productive TCRbeta reads, and read depth showed no significant difference between tissue types. The five patients had tumors staged T1-T3 N0M0, with maximum diameters ranging from roughly 4.2 to 11 cm. Technical replicate repertoires showed high reproducibility, with mean shared-clone rates about 0.92 and correlation coefficients above 0.98. To link TCRbeta repertoire diversity to the local molecular phenotype, the approximately 23 tumor region samples were profiled with Agilent mRNA microarrays. The study combined TCRbeta repertoire sequencing, expression microarrays and whole-exome sequencing across five regions of each liver tumor, with adjacent normal tissue and blood. A total of some 35 specimens from 5 patients went through TCRbeta repertoire sequencing, namely 25 tumor regions, 5 adjacent noncancerous liver tissues and 5 peripheral blood samples.

The paper's findings and limits, for the study overall: A significantly larger repertoire fraction was made up by the top 250 clones in tumors than in blood (p = 0.039). Only roughly 7-24% of top clones appeared in all five regions of a tumor, which suggests that tumor-infiltrating T cells are spatially heterogeneous. Only five patients were included in the study, and the authors note that the findings should be validated in a larger study. Bulk unsorted samples precluded comparing CD4+ and CD8+ T cell repertoires. Only the TCR beta chain was sequenced, which likely underestimates true repertoire diversity because unpaired alpha chains were not captured. Repertoire overlap was found to be higher between tumor regions (mean roughly 36%) than between tumor-adjacent (17%) or tumor-blood (about 14%) pairs, consistent with antigen-driven expansion.

V and J are truncated by 8 bases and 6 bases respectively, leaving an intervening sequence of 24 bases. The CDR3 sequence holds 15 residues, the cysteine and phenylalanine included. The CDR3 DNA has 45 bases and is translated from base 1. CDR1 and CDR2 are drawn from the germline V gene: SQVTM, ANQGSEA. Without any cell sorting, total RNA and DNA were co-extracted from roughly 21-30 mg of bulk tissue using the AllPrep DNA/RNA mini kit. Between November 2015 and March 2016, roughly 5 patients in China with histopathologically diagnosed primary liver carcinoma had their tumors surgically resected. Patients had chronic HBV infection and were treatment-naive at sampling. Each tumor was sampled at five spatially separated regions: the superior, inferior, left-lateral and right-lateral poles and the tumor centre. Histological examination found more than 80% viable tumor cells in every tumor sample. Fresh tumor and adjacent tissue pieces were bisected, with one half stored in RNAlater at -80 degrees C and the other half sent for histology.

This clonotype was counted between two and nine times. Its specific antigen is unknown. A much bigger clone sits one base away, suggesting this may be a read error. A constant-region primer and ProtoScript II reverse transcriptase were used to reverse-transcribe TCRbeta-specific cDNA from around 480 ng total RNA. The TCRbeta libraries were prepared through three rounds of nested multiplex PCR following a slightly modified ARM-PCR procedure. Each of the first two PCR rounds ran for approximately 9 cycles using multiplex TRBV1-TRBV30 forward primers together with a Cbeta reverse primer. Sample barcodes and Illumina adapters were attached in a final 25-cycle PCR using Deep VentR polymerase. Before sequencing, amplicons of 200-500 bp were purified from gel using a QIAquick gel extraction kit. The TCRbeta amplicons were sequenced with 250-bp paired-end reads on an Illumina HiSeq 2500. In the original analysis: Trimmomatic v0.33 was used to quality-trim the reads, and FLASH v1.2.11 was used to merge paired reads so that full CDR3 sequences could be recovered. V, D and J germline segments were assigned to the rearranged TCRbeta sequences by MiGEC v1.2.1b. Clonotype statistics, along with Shannon-Wiener diversity indices, were calculated using VDJtools v1.0.0. Except for diversity analysis, only the 250 most abundant clonotypes of each sample were used in subsequent analyses to reduce sampling bias. TCRdb reanalyzed the raw reads on its own, using fastp at Q25 for trimming and MiXCR for clone calling, and kept in-frame beta chains. Records with the same CDR3 protein are collapsed into one entry carrying the most frequent genes and DNA. These V and J calls originate from TCRdb's pipeline instead of the authors' own analysis. For this sample there are some 110,000 distinct CDR3 sequences; around 60% appear just once. 7.5% to 8.5% of the sample is held by the ten biggest clonotypes.

The clonotype was recovered from a woman aged 60-70 years with primary liver carcinoma and hepatitis B virus infection. The source material was liver tumor tissue from sampling region 3. The meaning of the sample's cell subset or site label: tumor region T3, left-lateral pole. Recombination joined TRBV29-1 with TRBJ2-3; the D segment is perhaps TRBD1 or TRBD2, each sharing 5 matched bases. The DNA is as follows: TGCAGCTTTGCCCCCCCCGGACAAGGGACGGATACGCAGTATTTT. It is translated as CSFAPPGQGTDTQYF.